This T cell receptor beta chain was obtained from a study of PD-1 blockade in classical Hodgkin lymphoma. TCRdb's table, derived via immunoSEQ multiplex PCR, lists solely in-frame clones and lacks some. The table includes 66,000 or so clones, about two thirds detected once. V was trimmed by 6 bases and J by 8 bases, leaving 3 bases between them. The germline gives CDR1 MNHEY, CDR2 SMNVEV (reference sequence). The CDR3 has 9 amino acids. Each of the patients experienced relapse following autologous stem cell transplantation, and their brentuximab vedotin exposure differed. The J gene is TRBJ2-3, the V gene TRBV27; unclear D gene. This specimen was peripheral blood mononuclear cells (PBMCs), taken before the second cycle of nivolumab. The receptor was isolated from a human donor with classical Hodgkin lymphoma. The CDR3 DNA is TGTGCCAGCAGGGCTACGCAGTATTTT. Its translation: CASRATQYF.